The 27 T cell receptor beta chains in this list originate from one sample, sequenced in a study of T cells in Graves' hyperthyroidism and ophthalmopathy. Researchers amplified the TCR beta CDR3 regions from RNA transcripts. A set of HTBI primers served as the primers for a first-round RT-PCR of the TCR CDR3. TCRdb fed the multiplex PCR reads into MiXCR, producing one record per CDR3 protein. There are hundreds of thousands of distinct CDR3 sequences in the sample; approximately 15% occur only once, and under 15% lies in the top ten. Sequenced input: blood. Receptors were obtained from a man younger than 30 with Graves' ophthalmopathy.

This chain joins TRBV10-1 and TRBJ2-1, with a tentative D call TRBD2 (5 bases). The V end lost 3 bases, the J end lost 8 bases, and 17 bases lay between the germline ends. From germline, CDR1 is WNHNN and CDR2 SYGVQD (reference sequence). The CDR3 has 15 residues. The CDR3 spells CASSESLAPRYEQFF. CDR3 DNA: TGCGCCAGCAGTGAATCCCTAGCCCCTCGATATGAGCAGTTCTTC.

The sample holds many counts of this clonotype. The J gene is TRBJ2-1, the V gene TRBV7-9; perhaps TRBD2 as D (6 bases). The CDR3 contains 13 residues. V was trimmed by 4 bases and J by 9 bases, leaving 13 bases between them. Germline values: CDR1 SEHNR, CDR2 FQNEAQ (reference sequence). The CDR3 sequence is CASSWPGESEQFF. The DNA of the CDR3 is TGTGCCAGCAGCTGGCCGGGGGAGAGTGAGCAGTTCTTC.

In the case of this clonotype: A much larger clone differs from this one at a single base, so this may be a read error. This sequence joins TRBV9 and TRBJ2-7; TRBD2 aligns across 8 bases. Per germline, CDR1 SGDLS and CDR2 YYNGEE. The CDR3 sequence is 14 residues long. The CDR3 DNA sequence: TGTGCCAGCAGCGTAGCCGGGAGGGCCGTCGAGCAGTGCTTC. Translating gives CASSVAGRAVEQCF. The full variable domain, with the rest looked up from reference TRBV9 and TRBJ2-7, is DSGVTQTPKHLITATGQRVTLRCSPRSGDLSVYWYQQSLDQGLQFLIQYYNGEERAKGNILERFSAQQFPDLHSELNLSSLELGDSALYFCASSVAGRAVEQCFGPGTRLTVT.

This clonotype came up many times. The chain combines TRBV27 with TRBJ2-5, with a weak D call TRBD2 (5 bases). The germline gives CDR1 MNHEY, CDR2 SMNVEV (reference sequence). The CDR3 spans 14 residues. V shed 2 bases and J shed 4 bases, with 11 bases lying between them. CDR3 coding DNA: TGTGCCAGCAGTTTAGGAGGATGGGGAGAGACCCAGTACTTC. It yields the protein CASSLGGWGETQYF.

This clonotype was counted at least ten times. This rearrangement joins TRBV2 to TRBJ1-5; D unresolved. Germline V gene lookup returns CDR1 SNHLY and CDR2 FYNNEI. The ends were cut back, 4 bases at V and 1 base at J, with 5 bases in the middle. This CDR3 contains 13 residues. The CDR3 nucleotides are TGTGCCAGCAGTGTGCGCAGCAATCAGCCCCAGCATTTT. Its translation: CASSVRSNQPQHF.

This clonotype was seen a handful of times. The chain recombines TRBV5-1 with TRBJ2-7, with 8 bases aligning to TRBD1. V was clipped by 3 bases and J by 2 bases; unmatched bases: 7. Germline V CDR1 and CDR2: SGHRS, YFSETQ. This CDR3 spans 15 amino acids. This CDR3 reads CASSSGQGFTYEQYF. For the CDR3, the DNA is TGCGCCAGCAGCTCTGGACAGGGATTTACCTACGAGCAGTACTTC.

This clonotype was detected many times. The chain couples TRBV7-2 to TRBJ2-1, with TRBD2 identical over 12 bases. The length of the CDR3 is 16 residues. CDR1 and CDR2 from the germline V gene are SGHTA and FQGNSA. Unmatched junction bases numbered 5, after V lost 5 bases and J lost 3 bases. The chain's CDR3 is CASSPASGGVYNEQFF. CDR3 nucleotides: TGTGCCAGCAGCCCCGCTAGCGGGGGGGTCTACAATGAGCAGTTCTTC.

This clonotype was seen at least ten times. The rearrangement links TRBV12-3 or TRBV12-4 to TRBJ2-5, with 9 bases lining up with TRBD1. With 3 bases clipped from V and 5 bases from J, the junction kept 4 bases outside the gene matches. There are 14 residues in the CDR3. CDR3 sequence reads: CASSFWDRVETQYF. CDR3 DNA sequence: TGTGCCAGCAGTTTTTGGGACAGGGTTGAGACCCAGTACTTC.

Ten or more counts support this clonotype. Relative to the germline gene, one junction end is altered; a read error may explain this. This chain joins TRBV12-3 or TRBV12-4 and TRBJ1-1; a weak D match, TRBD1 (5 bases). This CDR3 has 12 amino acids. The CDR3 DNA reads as TGCGCCAGCAGCTTGGGGGACACTGAAGCTTTCTTT. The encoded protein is CASSLGDTEAFF.

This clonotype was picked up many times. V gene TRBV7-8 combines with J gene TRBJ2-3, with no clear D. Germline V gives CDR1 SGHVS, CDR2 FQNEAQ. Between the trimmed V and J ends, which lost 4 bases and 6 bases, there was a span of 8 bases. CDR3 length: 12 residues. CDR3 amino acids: CASSSPGDTQYF. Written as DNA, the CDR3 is TGTGCCAGCAGCTCCCCTGGGGATACGCAGTATTTT. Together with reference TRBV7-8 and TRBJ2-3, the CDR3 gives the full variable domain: GAGVSQSPRYKVAKRGQDVALRCDPISGHVSLFWYQQALGQGPEFLTYFQNEAQLDKSGLPSDRFFAERPEGSVSTLKIQRTQQEDSAVYLCASSSPGDTQYFGPGTRLTVL.

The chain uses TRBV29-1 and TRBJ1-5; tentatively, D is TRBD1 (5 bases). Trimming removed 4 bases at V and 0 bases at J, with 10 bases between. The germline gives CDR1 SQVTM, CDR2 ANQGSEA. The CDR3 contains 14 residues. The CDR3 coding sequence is TGCAGCGTTGGTGGGGACCCTAGCAATCAGCCCCAGCATTTT. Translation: CSVGGDPSNQPQHF.

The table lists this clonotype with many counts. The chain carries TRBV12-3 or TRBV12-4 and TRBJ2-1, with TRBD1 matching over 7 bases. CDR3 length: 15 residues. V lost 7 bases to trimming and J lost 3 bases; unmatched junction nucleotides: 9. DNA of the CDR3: TGTGCCAGCACCAGGGGGTGGGGAGACTACAATGAGCAGTTCTTC. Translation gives CASTRGWGDYNEQFF.

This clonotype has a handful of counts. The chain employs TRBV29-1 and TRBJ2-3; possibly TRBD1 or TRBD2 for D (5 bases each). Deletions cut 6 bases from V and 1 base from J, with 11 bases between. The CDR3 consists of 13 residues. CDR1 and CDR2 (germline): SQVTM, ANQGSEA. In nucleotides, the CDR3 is TGCAGCGTCTCCTTGGGGGGCACAGATACGCAGTATTTT. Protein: CSVSLGGTDTQYF.

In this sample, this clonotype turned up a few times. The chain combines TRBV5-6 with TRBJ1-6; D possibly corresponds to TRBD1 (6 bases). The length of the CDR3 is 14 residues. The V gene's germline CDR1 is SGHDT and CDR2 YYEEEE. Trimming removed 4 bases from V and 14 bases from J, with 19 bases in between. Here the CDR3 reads CASSRTDSFLTLHF. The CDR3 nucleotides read TGTGCCAGCAGCCGCACGGACAGCTTTTTGACCCTCCACTTT.

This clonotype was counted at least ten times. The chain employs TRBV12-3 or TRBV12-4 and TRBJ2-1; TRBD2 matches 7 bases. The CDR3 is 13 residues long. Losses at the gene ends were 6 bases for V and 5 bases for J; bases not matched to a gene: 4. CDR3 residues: CASRPLADNEQFF. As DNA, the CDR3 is TGTGCCAGCAGGCCTCTAGCGGACAATGAGCAGTTCTTC.

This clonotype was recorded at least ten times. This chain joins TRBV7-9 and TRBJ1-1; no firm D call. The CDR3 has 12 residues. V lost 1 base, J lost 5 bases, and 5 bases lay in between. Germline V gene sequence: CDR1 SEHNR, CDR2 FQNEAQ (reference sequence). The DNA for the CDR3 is TGTGCCAGCAGCTTAGGGGAGACTGAAGCTTTCTTT. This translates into CASSLGETEAFF.

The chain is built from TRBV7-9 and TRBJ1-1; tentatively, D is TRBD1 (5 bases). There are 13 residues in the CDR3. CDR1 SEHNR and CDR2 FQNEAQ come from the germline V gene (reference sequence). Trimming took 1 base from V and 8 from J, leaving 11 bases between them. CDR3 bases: TGTGCCAGCAGCTTAGAGGGGATATCCGAAGCTTTCTTT. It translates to CASSLEGISEAFF.

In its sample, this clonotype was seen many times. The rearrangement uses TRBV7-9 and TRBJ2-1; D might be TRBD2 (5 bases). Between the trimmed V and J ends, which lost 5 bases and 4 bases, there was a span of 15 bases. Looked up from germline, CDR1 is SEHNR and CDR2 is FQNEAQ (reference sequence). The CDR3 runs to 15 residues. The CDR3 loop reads CASSARVGSYNEQFF. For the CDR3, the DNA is TGTGCCAGCAGCGCTAGAGTAGGGAGTTACAATGAGCAGTTCTTC.

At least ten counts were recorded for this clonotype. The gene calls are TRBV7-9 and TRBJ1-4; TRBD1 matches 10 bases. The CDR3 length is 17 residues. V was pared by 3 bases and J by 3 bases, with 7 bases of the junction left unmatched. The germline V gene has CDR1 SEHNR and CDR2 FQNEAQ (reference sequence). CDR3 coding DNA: TGTGCCAGCAGCTTTCGACAGGGGGCGAGGTCTAATGAAAAACTGTTTTTT. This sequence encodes CASSFRQGARSNEKLFF.

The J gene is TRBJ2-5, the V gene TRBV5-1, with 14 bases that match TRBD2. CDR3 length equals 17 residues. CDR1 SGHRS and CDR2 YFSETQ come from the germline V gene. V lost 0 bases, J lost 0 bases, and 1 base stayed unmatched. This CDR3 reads CASSLGTSGGYQETQYF. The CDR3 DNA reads TGCGCCAGCAGCTTGGGGACTAGCGGGGGGTACCAAGAGACCCAGTACTTC.

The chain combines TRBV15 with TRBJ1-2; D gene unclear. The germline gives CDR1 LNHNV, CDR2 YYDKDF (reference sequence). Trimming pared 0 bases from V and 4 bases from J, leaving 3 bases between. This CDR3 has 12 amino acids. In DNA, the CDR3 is TGTGCCACCAGCAGAGACATCTATGGCTACACCTTC. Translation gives CATSRDIYGYTF.

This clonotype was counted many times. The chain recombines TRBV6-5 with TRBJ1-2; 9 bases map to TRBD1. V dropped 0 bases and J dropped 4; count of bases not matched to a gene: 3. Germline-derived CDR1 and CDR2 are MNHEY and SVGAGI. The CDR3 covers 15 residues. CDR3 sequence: CASSYSGTGLYGYTF. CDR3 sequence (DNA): TGTGCCAGCAGTTACTCGGGGACAGGGCTCTATGGCTACACCTTC.

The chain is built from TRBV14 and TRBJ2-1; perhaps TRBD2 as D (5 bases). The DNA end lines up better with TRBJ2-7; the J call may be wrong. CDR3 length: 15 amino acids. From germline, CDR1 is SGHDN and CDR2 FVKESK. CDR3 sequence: CASSYKMGAYNEQYF. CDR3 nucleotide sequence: TGTGCCAGCAGCTATAAGATGGGAGCTTACAATGAGCAGTACTTC.

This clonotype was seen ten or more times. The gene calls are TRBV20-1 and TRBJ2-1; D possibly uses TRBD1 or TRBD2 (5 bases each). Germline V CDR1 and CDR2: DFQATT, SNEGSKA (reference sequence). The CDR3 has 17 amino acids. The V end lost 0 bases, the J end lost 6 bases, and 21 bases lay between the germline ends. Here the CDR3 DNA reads TGCAGTGCTAGAGATGAAGGAAGAGGGGTATGGGTCAATGAGCAGTTCTTC. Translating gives CSARDEGRGVWVNEQFF.

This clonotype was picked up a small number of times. DNA of the CDR3: TGTGCCAGCAGCTTGTCGACTAGCGGGGGCCCCTTCCAAGAGACCCAGTACTTC. It is translated as CASSLSTSGGPFQETQYF. The chain uses TRBV5-5 and TRBJ2-5, with 12 nucleotides matching TRBD2. V gave up 1 base and J gave up 1 base; unmatched junction bases: 8. The CDR3 is made up of 18 amino acids. Germline-derived CDR1 and CDR2 are SGHKS and YYEKEE (reference sequence).

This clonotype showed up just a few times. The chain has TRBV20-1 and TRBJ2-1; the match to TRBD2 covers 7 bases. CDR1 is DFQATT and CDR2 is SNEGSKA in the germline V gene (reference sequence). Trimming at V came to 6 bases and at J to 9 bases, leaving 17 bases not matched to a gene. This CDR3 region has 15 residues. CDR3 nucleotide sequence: TGCAGTGCACCCGACGGGGGGAGGCCGGATAGTGAGCAGTTCTTC. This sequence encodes CSAPDGGRPDSEQFF.

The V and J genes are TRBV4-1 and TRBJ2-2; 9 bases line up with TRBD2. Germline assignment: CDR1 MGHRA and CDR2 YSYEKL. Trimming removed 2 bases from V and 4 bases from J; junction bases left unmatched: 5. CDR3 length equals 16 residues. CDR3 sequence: CASSQIGLATTGELFF. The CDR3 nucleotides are TGCGCCAGCAGCCAAATTGGACTAGCGACCACCGGGGAGCTGTTTTTT.